The clone carrying this T cell receptor beta chain has just one count. Participants reported their clinical history, and cohort assignment relied on those reports. The source of the sample is a study of blood T cell repertoires in COVID-19. Study-level information: Among Cohort 3 donors, those recovered had two negative PCRs, clearance, or symptom resolution. The analysed material was cDNA or gDNA that came from T cells, B-cell-depleted T cells, or PBMCs.

The protocol was immunoSEQ multiplex PCR, while the TCRdb copy is restricted to in-frame clones and leaves out a portion. Of about 270,000 clones listed, 70% to 90% were seen once; the top ten hold around 2%. Germline V gives CDR1 SQVTM, CDR2 ANQGSEA. The germline V and J ends were trimmed by 6 bases and 5 bases, with 14 bases remaining between them. The CDR3 covers 12 residues. This receptor was obtained from a woman aged 55-70 years in a cohort exposed to, infected with or recovered from COVID-19 (not recorded which). The chain couples TRBV29-1 to TRBJ2-7; D is possibly TRBD2 (6 bases). Sample: PBMCs or T cells enriched from blood (not recorded which). In nucleotides, the CDR3 is TGCAGCGTCTCAGGAGGGCCTAACGAGCAGTACTTC. It specifies CSVSGGPNEQYF.